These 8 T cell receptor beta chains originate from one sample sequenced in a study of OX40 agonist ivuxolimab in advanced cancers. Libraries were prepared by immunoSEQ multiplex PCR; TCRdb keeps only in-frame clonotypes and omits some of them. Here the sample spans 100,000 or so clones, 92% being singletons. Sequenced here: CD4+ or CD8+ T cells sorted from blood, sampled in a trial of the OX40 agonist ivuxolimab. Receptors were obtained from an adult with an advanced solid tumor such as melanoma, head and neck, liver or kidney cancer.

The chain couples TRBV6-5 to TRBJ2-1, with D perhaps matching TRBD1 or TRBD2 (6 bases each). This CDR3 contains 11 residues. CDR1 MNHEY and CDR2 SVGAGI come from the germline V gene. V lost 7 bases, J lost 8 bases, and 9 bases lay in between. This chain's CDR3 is CASKGGDEQFF. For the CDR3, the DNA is TGTGCCAGCAAGGGGGGCGATGAGCAGTTCTTC.

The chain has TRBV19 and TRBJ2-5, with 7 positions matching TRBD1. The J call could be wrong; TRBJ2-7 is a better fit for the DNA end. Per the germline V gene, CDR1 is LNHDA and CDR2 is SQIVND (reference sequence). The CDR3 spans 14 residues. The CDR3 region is CASSWTGRTYEQYF. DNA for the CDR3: TGTGCCAGTAGCTGGACAGGTCGAACCTACGAGCAGTACTTC.

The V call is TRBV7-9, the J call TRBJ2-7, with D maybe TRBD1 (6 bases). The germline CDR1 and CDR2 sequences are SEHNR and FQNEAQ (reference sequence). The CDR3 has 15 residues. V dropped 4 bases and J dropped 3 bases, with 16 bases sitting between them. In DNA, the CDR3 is TGTGCCAGCAGCTCCCAGGACAGCCAGCACTACGAGCAGTACTTC. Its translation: CASSSQDSQHYEQYF.

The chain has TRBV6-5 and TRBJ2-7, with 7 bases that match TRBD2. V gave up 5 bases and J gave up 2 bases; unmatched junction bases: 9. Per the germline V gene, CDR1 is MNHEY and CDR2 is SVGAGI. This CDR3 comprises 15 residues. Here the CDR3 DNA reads TGTGCCAGCAGTAAAAGCGGGAAAAACACCTACGAGCAGTACTTC. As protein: CASSKSGKNTYEQYF.

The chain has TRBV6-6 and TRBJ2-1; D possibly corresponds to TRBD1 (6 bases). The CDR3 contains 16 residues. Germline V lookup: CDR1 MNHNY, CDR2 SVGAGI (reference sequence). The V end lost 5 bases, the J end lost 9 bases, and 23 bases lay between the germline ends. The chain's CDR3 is CASSMGLQDSRPEQFF. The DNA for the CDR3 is TGTGCCAGCAGTATGGGCCTGCAGGACAGTAGGCCTGAGCAGTTCTTC.

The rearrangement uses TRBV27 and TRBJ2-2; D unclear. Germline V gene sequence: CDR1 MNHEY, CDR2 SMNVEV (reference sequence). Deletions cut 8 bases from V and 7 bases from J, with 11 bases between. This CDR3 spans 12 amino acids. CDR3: CASYSYGGELFF. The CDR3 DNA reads TGTGCCAGCTATTCGTATGGCGGGGAGCTGTTTTTT.

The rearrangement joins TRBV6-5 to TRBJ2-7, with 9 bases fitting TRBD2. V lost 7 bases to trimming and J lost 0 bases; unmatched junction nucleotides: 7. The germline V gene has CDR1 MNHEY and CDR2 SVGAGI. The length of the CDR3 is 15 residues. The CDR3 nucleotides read TGTGCCAGCACACAGACTAGCGGAGGCTCCTACGAGCAGTACTTC. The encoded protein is CASTQTSGGSYEQYF.

The CDR3 reads CASSFGTGGTYEQYF. The CDR3 region has the DNA TGTGCCAGCAGTTTCGGGACAGGGGGAACCTACGAGCAGTACTTC. The rearrangement links TRBV27 to TRBJ2-7, with 11 bases lining up with TRBD1. The V gene end was trimmed by 3 bases and the J gene end by 2 bases; junction bases not matched to a gene: 3. This CDR3 is 15 amino acids long. The germline V gene has CDR1 MNHEY and CDR2 SMNVEV (reference sequence).